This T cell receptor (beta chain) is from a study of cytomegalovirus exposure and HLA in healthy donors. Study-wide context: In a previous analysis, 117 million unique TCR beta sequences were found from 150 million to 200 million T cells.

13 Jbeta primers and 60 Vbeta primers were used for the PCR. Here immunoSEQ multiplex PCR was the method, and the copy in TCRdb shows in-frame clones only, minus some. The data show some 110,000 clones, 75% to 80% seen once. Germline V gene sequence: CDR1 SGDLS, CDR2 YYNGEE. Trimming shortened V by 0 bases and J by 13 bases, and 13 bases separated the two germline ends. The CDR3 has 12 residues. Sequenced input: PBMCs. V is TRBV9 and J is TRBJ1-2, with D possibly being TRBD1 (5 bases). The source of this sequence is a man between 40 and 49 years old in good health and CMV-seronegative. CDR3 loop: CASSVAGGVPTF. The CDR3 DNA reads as TGTGCCAGCAGCGTAGCTGGGGGGGTTCCCACCTTC. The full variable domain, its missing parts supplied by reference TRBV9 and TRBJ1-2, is DSGVTQTPKHLITATGQRVTLRCSPRSGDLSVYWYQQSLDQGLQFLIQYYNGEERAKGNILERFSAQQFPDLHSELNLSSLELGDSALYFCASSVAGGVPTFGSGTRLTVV.